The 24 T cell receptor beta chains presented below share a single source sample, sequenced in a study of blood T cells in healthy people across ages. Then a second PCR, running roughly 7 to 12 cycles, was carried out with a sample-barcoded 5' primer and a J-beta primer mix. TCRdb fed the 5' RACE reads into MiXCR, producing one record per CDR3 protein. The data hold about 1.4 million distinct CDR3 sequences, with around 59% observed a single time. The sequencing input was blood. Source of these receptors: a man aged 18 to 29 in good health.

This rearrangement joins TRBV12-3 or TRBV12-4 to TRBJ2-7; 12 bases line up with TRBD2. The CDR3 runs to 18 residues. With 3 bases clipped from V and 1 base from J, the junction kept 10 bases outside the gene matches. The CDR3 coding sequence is TGTGCCAGCAGTTTCGTCCTCACTAGCGGGGGGAAGTCCTACGAGCAGTACTTC. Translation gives CASSFVLTSGGKSYEQYF.

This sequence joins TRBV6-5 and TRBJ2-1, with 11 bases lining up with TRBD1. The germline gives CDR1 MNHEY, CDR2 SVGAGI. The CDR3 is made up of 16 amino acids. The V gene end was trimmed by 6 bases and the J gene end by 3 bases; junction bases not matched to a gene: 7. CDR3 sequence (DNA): TGTGCCAGCAGCTTTTCCGGGACAGGGGGCTACAATGAGCAGTTCTTC. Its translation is CASSFSGTGGYNEQFF.

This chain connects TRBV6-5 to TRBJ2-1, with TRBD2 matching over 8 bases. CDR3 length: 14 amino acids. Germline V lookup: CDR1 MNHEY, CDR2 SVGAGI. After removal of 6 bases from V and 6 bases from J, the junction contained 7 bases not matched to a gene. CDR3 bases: TGTGCCAGCAGCCCGGGACTAGGCGGCAATGAGCAGTTCTTC. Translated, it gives CASSPGLGGNEQFF.

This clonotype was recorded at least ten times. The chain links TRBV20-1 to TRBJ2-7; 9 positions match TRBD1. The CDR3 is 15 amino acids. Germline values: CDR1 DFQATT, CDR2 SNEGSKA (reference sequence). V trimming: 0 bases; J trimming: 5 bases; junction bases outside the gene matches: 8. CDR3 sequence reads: CSARETMTGGDEQYF. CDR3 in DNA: TGCAGTGCTAGAGAGACGATGACAGGGGGGGACGAGCAGTACTTC.

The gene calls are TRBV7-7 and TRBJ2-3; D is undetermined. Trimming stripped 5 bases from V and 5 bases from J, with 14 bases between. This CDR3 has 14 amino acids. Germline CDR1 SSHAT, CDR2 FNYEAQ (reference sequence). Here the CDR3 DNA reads TGTGCCAGCAGCGTAGGACCTACCCAAGATACGCAGTATTTT. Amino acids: CASSVGPTQDTQYF.

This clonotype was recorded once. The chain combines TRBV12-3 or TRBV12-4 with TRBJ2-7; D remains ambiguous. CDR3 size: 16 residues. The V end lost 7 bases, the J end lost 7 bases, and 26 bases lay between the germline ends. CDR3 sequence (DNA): TGTGCCAGCACCCCCAGACCTTACAGCTCCTACAATGAGCAGTACTTC. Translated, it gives CASTPRPYSSYNEQYF.

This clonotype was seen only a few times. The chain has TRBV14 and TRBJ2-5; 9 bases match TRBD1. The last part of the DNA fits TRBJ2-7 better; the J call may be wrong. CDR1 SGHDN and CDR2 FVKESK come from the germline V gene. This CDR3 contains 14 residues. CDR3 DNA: TGTGCCAGCAGCCAGGGACAGGGAGAACACGAGCAGTACTTC. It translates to CASSQGQGEHEQYF.

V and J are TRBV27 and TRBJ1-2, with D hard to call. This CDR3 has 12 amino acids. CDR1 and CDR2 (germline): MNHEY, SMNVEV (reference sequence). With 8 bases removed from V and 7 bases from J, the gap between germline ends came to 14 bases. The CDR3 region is CASGVRLGGYTF. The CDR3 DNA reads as TGTGCCAGCGGGGTCCGTCTGGGTGGCTACACCTTC.

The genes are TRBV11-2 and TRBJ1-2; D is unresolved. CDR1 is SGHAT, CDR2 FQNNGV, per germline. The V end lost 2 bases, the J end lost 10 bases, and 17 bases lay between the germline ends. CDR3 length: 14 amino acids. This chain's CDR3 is CASSLNAHSEFYTF. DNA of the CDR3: TGTGCCAGCAGCTTAAACGCCCACTCCGAATTCTACACCTTC.

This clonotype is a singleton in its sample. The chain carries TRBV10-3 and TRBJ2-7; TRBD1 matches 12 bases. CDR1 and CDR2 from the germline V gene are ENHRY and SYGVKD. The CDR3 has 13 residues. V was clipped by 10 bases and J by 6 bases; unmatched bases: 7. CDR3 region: CATMGQGASEQYF. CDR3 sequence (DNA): TGTGCCACCATGGGACAGGGGGCGAGCGAGCAGTACTTC.

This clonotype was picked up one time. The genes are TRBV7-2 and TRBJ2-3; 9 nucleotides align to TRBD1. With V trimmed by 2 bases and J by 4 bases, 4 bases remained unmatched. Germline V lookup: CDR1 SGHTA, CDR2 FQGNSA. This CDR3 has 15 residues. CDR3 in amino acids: CASSLTGTGPDTQYF. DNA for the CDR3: TGTGCCAGCAGCTTAACCGGGACAGGGCCAGATACGCAGTATTTT. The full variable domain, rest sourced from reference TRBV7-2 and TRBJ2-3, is GAGVSQSPSNKVTEKGKDVELRCDPISGHTALYWYRQSLGQGLEFLIYFQGNSAPDKSGLPSDRFSAERTGGSVSTLTIQRTQQEDSAVYLCASSLTGTGPDTQYFGPGTRLTVL.

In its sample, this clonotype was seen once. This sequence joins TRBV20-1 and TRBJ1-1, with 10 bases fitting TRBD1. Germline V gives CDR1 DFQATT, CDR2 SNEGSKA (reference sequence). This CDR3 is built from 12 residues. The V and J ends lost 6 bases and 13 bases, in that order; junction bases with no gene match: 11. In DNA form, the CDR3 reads TGCAGTGCCACTAATCGACAGGGGGCAAGTTTCTTT. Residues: CSATNRQGASFF.

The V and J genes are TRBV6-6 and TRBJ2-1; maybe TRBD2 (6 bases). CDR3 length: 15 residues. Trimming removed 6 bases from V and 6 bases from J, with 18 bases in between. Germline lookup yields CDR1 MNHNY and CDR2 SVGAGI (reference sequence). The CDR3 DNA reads TGTGCCAGCAGAGGACTATGGCGGGCGATCAATGAGCAGTTCTTC. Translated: CASRGLWRAINEQFF.

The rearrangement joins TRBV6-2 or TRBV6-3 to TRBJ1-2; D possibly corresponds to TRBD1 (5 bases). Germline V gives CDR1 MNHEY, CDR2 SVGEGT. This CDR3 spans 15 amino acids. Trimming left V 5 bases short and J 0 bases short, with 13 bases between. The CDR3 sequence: CASSLPDTPNYGYTF. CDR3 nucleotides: TGTGCCAGCAGTCTCCCGGACACCCCTAACTATGGCTACACCTTC.

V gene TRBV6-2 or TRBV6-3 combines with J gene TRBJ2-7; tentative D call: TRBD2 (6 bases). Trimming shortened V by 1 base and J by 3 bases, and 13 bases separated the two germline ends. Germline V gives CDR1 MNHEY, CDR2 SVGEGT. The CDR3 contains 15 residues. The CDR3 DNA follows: TGTGCCAGCAGTTACTGGTGGGTAGCGGACTACGAGCAGTACTTC. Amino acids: CASSYWWVADYEQYF.

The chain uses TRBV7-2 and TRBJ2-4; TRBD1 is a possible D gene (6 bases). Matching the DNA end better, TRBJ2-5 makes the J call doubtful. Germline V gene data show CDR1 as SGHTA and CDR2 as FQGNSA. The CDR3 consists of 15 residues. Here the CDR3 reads CASSLAGAIQETQYF. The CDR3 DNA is TGTGCCAGCAGCTTAGCGGGGGCTATCCAAGAGACCCAGTACTTC.

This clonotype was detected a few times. CDR3 in amino acids: CASSYTSGYEQYF. As DNA, the CDR3 is TGTGCCAGCAGTTATACCTCAGGGTACGAGCAGTACTTC. This chain connects TRBV6-5 to TRBJ2-7, with D possibly matching TRBD1 (5 bases). V was clipped by 3 bases and J by 4 bases, with 10 bases between them. CDR1 and CDR2 (germline): MNHEY, SVGAGI. The CDR3 loop spans 13 amino acids.

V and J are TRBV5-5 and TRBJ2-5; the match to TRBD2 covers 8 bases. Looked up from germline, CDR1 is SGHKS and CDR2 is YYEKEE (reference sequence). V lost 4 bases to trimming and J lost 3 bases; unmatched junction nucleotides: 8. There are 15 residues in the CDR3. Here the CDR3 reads CASSLQAGLEETQYF. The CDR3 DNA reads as TGTGCCAGCAGCCTCCAGGCGGGACTAGAAGAGACCCAGTACTTC.

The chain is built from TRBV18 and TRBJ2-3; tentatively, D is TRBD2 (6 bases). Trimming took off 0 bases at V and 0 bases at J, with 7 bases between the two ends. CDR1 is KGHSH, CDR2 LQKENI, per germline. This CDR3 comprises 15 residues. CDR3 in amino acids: CASSPPGLSTDTQYF. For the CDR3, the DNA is TGTGCCAGCTCACCACCGGGACTCAGCACAGATACGCAGTATTTT.

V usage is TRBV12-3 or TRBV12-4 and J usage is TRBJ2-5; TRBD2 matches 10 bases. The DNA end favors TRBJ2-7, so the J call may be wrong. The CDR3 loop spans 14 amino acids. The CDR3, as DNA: TGTGCCAGCAGTACCCCGGGACTAGCGTCCGAGCAGTACTTC. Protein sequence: CASSTPGLASEQYF.

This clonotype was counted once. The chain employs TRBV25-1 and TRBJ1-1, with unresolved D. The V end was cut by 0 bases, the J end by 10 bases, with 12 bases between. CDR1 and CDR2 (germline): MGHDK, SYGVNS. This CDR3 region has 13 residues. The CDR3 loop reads CASSEYLSFGAFF. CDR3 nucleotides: TGTGCCAGCAGTGAATACCTCTCGTTTGGAGCTTTCTTT.

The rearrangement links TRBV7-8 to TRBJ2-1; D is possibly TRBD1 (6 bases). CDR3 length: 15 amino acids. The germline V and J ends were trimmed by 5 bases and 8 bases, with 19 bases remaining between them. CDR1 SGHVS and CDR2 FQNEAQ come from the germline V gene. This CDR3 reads CASSPRIGGRDEQFF. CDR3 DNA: TGTGCCAGCAGCCCCCGTATTGGGGGCCGGGATGAGCAGTTCTTC.

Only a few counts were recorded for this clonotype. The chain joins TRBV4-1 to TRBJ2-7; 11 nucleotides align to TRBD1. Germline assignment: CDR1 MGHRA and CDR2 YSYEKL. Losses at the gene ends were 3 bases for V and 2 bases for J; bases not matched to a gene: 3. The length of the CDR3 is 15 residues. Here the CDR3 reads CASSQGQGVPYEQYF. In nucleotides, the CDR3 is TGCGCCAGCAGCCAGGGACAGGGGGTACCCTACGAGCAGTACTTC.

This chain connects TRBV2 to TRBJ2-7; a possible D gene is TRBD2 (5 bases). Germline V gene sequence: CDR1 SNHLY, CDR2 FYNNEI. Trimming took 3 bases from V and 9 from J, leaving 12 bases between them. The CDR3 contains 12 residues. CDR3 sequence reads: CASSDAGWGQYF. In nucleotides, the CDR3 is TGTGCCAGCAGTGACGCGGGTTGGGGGCAGTACTTC. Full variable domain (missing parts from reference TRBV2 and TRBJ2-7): EPEVTQTPSHQVTQMGQEVILRCVPISNHLYFYWYRQILGQKVEFLVSFYNNEISEKSEIFDDQFSVERPDGSNFTLKIRSTKLEDSAMYFCASSDAGWGQYFGPGTRLTVT.